Ten or more counts support the clone carrying this T cell receptor (beta chain). Hyperthyroidism, newly diagnosed and lasting under 2 months, affected patients aged 18 to 65. The study left out patients who had uncontrolled infection, other autoimmune disease, pregnancy or lactation. This sample holds PBMCs from roughly 10 ml fresh peripheral blood. The data were obtained in a study of T cells in Graves' hyperthyroidism and ophthalmopathy. The overall study: Before treatment of any kind, peripheral blood was taken at initial diagnosis.

RNA transcripts were the template for amplifying TCR beta CDR3 regions. Primed by the HTBI set, a first-round RT-PCR was run on the TCR CDR3. TCRdb reprocessed the multiplex PCR reads via MiXCR and lists one record per CDR3 protein. The sample shows around 600,000 distinct CDR3 sequences, 15% to 17% of them seen only once. The CDR3 contains 17 residues. V shed 1 base, J shed 8 bases, and the junction held 13 bases outside the gene matches. Germline V gives CDR1 DFQATT, CDR2 SNEGSKA (reference sequence). This TCR derives from a woman aged 25 to 39 with Graves' hyperthyroidism. The material sequenced was blood. The chain recombines TRBV20-1 with TRBJ2-1; 11 nucleotides agree with TRBD2. CDR3 DNA sequence: TGCAGTGCTAGAGTCCTCTTCACTAGCGGGAGTTTCCATGAGCAGTTCTTC. Residues: CSARVLFTSGSFHEQFF.